This note documents a single T cell receptor (beta chain) sequence. This clone may be a read error of a much larger clone one base away. This specimen comes from a study of blood T cell repertoires in acute mononucleosis (dated by TCRdb to 2018 to 2020). Broadly, across the study: To capture the primary response, acute-phase samples were obtained within 2 weeks of when symptoms began. During acute infection, about 2.1% and 1.1% of blood CD8 T cells were made up of mean YVL-BR-specific and GLC-BM-specific cells, respectively. The mean EBV load in blood was 3.5 to 4.5 log10 genome copies per million B cells during acute infection, compared with 2.5 to 3 at convalescence.

V is pared back by 10 bases and J by 0 bases, with 16 bases lying between the germline termini. From the cysteine through the phenylalanine, the CDR3 covers 14 amino acids. Just CDR3 DNA is preserved here, 42 bases in frame from base 1. The germline V gene supplies CDR1 ENHRY and CDR2 SYGVKD. What the study reported, not specific to this receptor: The cohort comprised only a few donors, so group averages rested on very few individuals. The low acute-to-convalescent clonotype overlap might be partly explained by sampling error, because only a fraction of each donor's blood was analyzed. In TCR repertoire selection for BRLF1 (YVL-BR), TCRalpha CDR3 motifs took on a dominant role, whereas TCRbeta played only a minimal one. Persistence into convalescence was observed for only roughly 8.3% of unique acute clonotypes, yet most of the response was made up by these persisting clonotypes, and the remaining acute clonotypes were seemingly replaced by new diverse de novo clonotypes.

Total RNA from at least 9,500 sorted tetramer+ CD8 T cells was reverse transcribed into cDNA for TCR profiling. PCR with primers that anneal to V and J regions amplified CDR3 regions and added unique molecular identifiers to track templates. The immunoSEQ platform, including its sequencing and error-correction standards, was used to profile TCRalpha and TCRbeta chains. The paper's processing steps were these. Clonal copy numbers were corrected for sequencing and PCR errors, and CDR3s were defined according to IMGT conventions. Analysis was limited to productive rearrangements and used immunoSEQ Analyzer versions 2.0 and 3.0, and gene-pairing frequencies were further processed in Microsoft Excel. V-J pairings were visualized as Circos plots, and CDR3 motifs were found with MEME plus a custom motifSearch program. The probability of generation of TCR sequences was calculated using the OLGA algorithm. Clonotypes seen at both visits were called persistent; those seen only acutely were nonpersistent; those seen only at convalescence were de novo. Any amino acid clonotype used by more than one donor was defined as a public TCR. Drawn from immuneACCESS, this table holds only the in-frame rearrangements with V and J called that TCRdb kept. Clones are partly lost; checked studies trace under half to an unresolved V gene and leave the rest unexplained. The V and J calls and clone size are taken from that table; D and trimming were inferred from the DNA. The sample contains 6,000 to 9,000 clones, about 25% of them found a single time. The ten largest clones add up to under 35% of the sample.

Per the publication, the time point label means: acute infectious mononucleosis, at clinical presentation within 2 weeks of symptom onset (visit 1). The study tracked CD8 T cell responses to two immunodominant EBV epitopes, BRLF1 109 (YVL-BR) and BMLF1 280 (GLC-BM), over primary infection. A positive serum heterophile antibody test together with EBV viral capsid antigen-specific IgM pointed to primary EBV infection. As a first step, magnetic positive selection (MACS) was used to enrich total CD8 T cells from the PBMCs. A FACSAria III was used to sort live CD3+ CD8+ tetramer+ cells to a purity above 95%. Cell sorting used a PE-conjugated tetramer carrying the BRLF1 109-117 peptide. After tetramer sorting, TCR repertoires of EBV epitope-specific CD8 T cells were deep-sequenced directly ex vivo at acute infection and at convalescence. Donors were three people aged roughly 18 to 29 with clinical acute infectious mononucleosis and laboratory evidence of primary EBV infection. Heparinized peripheral blood was collected when donors presented clinically with mononucleosis symptoms and again about 6 months afterward. PBMCs were isolated by Ficoll-Paque density gradient centrifugation.

The source of this sequence is a woman between 18 and 30 years old with infectious mononucleosis caused by EBV. The sequenced sample was EBV YVL epitope tetramer+ CD8+ T cells sorted from PBMCs, obtained during acute infectious mononucleosis. Sample cell subset or site, as interpreted from the label and publication: CD8 T cells binding a tetramer with EBV BRLF1 109-117 peptide (YVL-BR). The chain was built from TRBV10-3 and TRBJ2-7, with a tentative D gene TRBD1 over 6 matching bases. The encoded CDR3 is CASSSPGHSYEQYF. The nucleotides read TGTGCCAGCAGCTCGCCGGGACACTCCTACGAGCAGTACTTC.